The entry that follows covers one T cell receptor beta chain sequence. Its antigen remains unidentified. The sample is drawn from a study of T cell responses to AZD1222 COVID-19 vaccine. Findings of the study overall: Regions 160-218 and 743-854 dominated among vaccine-associated CD4 TCRs spanning spike. Clonal diversity may have been underestimated, and the donors were mostly white British, with more females than males.

Data came from immunoSEQ multiplex PCR; TCRdb stores just in-frame clones and leaves some out. The sample comprises about 160,000 clones, roughly 90% of which are singletons, and less than 6.5% rests with the top ten. The input for sequencing was peripheral blood, taken on day 0 of AZD1222 vaccination. This clonotype originated in an adult in good health.

CDR3 sequence reads: CASTGGGDSTF. In DNA form, the CDR3 reads TGCGCCAGCACCGGGGGAGGGGACTCCACCTTC. The chain combines TRBV5-1 with TRBJ1-2; possible D gene TRBD1, 5 bases. The germline CDR1 and CDR2 sequences are SGHRS and YFSETQ. The CDR3 spans 11 residues. V shed 6 bases and J shed 13 bases, with 16 bases lying between them.